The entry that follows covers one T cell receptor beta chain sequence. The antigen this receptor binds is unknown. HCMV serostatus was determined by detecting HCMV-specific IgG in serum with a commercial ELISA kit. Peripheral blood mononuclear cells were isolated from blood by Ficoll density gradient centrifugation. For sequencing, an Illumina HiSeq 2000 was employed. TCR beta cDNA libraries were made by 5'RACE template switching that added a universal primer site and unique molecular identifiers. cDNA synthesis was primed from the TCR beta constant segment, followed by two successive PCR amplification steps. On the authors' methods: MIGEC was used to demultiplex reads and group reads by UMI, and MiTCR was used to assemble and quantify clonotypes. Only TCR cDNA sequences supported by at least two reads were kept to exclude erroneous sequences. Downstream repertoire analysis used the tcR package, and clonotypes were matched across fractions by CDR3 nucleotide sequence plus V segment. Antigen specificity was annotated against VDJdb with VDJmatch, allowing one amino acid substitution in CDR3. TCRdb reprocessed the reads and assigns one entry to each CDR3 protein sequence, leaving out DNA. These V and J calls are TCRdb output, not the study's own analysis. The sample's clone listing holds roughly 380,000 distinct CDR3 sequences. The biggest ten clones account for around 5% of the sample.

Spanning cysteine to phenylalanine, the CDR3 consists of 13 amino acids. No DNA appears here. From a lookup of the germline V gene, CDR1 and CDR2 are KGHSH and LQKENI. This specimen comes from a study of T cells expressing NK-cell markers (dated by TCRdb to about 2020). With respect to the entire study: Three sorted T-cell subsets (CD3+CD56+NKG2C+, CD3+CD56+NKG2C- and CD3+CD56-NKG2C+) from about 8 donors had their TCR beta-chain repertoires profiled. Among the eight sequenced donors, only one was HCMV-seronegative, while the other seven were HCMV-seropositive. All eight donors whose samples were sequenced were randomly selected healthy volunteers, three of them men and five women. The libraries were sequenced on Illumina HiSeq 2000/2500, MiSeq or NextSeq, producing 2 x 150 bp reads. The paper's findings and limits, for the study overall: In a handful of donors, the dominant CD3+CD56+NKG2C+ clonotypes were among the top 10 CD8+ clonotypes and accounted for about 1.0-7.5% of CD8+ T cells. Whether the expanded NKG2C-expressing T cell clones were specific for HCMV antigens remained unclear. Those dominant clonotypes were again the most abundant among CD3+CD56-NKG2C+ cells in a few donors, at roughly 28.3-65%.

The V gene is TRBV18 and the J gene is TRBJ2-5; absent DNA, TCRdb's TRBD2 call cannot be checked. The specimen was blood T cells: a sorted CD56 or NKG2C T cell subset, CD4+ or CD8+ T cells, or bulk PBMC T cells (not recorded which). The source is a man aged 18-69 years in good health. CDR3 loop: CASLGTATETQYF.